Following are 28 T cell receptor beta chains from one sample sequenced in a study of blood T cell repertoires in COVID-19. Libraries were prepared by immunoSEQ multiplex PCR; TCRdb keeps only in-frame clonotypes and omits some of them. This table holds 110,000 to 150,000 clones, over 70% found once. Sequenced material: peripheral blood. The receptor source for this set is a man in his fifties or sixties with active or convalescent COVID-19.

This clone was seen many times. The chain has TRBV5-1 and TRBJ1-6, with TRBD1 matching over 8 bases. Trimming at V came to 0 bases and at J to 9 bases, leaving 2 bases not matched to a gene. The CDR3 covers 14 residues. From germline, CDR1 is SGHRS and CDR2 YFSETQ. CDR3 DNA sequence: TGCGCCAGCAGCTTGGGGACAGGGAGTTCACCCCTCCACTTT. Its protein product is CASSLGTGSSPLHF.

Remarks on this clone: The junction departs from the called germline gene at one end, perhaps through a read error. The chain couples TRBV7-2 to TRBJ1-5; 8 bases align to TRBD1. The CDR3 is 15 amino acids. Per germline, CDR1 SGHTA and CDR2 FQGNSA. CDR3 sequence: CASSIAGTGHQPQHF. The CDR3 DNA is TGTGCCAGCAGCATAGCCGGGACAGGCCATCAGCCCCAGCATTTT.

The chain recombines TRBV10-3 with TRBJ2-7; D gene ambiguous. Per the germline V gene, CDR1 is ENHRY and CDR2 is SYGVKD. Trimming pared 8 bases from V and 2 bases from J, leaving 10 bases between. This CDR3 contains 12 residues. The CDR3 loop is CAIGDPTYEQYF. For the CDR3, the DNA is TGTGCCATCGGAGACCCTACCTACGAGCAGTACTTC.

The V gene is TRBV7-8, the J gene TRBJ1-1, with TRBD1 matching over 7 bases. Germline V gene sequence: CDR1 SGHVS, CDR2 FQNEAQ. CDR3 size: 15 residues. The V segment lost 1 base and the J segment 1 base; nucleotides outside the gene matches: 3. The CDR3 region is CASSLVGTENTEAFF. DNA of the CDR3: TGTGCCAGCAGCTTAGTCGGGACAGAGAACACTGAAGCTTTCTTT.

The chain has TRBV6-5 and TRBJ2-7, with TRBD1 matching 9 bases. The germline V gene has CDR1 MNHEY and CDR2 SVGAGI. J lost 6 bases, V lost 2 bases, and 2 bases had no gene match. This CDR3 has 13 amino acids. CDR3 bases: TGTGCCAGCAGTTACGGGACAGGGCTCGAGCAGTACTTC. Its translation is CASSYGTGLEQYF.

This sequence joins TRBV7-9 and TRBJ1-4, with D perhaps matching TRBD1 (6 bases). Germline V gives CDR1 SEHNR, CDR2 FQNEAQ (reference sequence). Trimming cost V 2 bases and J 4 bases, with 20 bases left between them. The CDR3 totals 18 residues. CDR3 region: CASSLRRRNRDNNEKLFF. The CDR3, as DNA: TGTGCCAGCAGCTTAAGGCGTCGGAACAGGGACAATAATGAAAAACTGTTTTTT.

The chain is built from TRBV5-1 and TRBJ2-7, with D tentatively TRBD1 (6 bases). The CDR3 runs 11 residues. CDR1 and CDR2 from the germline V gene are SGHRS and YFSETQ. Trimming removed 1 base from V and 12 bases from J, with 11 bases in between. CDR3 protein: CASSLQGPLYF. The DNA for the CDR3 is TGCGCCAGCAGCTTGCAGGGGCCTCTGTACTTC.

The rearrangement links TRBV6-5 to TRBJ1-5, with D perhaps matching TRBD1 (6 bases). From germline, CDR1 is MNHEY and CDR2 SVGAGI. Trimming pared 7 bases from V and 10 bases from J, leaving 17 bases between. CDR3 length equals 13 residues. The CDR3 is CASNGGPGLPQHF. In DNA form, the CDR3 reads TGTGCCAGCAATGGGGGCCCCGGGTTACCCCAGCATTTT.

The chain uses TRBV30 and TRBJ1-1; D call uncertain. The CDR3 spans 13 residues. Germline V CDR1 and CDR2: GTSNPN, SVGIG (reference sequence). Trimming took 4 bases from V and 1 from J, leaving 10 bases between them. The CDR3 region is CAWTEGTNTEAFF. As DNA, the CDR3 is TGTGCCTGGACTGAGGGTACGAACACTGAAGCTTTCTTT.

The chain has TRBV27 and TRBJ1-6, with D tentatively TRBD1 (6 bases). Trimming cost V 6 bases and J 0 bases, with 12 bases left between them. Germline CDR1 and CDR2: MNHEY and SMNVEV (reference sequence). This CDR3 region has 16 residues. The CDR3 sequence is CASRVTGLSYNSPLHF. CDR3 sequence (DNA): TGTGCCAGCAGGGTTACAGGGCTCTCCTATAATTCACCCCTCCACTTT.

This clone was picked up one time. The chain has TRBV3-1 (or the pseudogene TRBV3-2) and TRBJ2-7, with no clear D. CDR1 is LGHDT and CDR2 is YNNKEL in the germline V gene (reference sequence). The V gene lost 0 bases and the J gene lost 1 base, with 7 bases spanning the gap. CDR3 length: 14 residues. The CDR3 region is CASSQERVSYEQYF. As DNA, the CDR3 is TGTGCCAGCAGCCAAGAAAGAGTGTCCTACGAGCAGTACTTC.

The rearrangement joins TRBV29-1 to TRBJ2-1, with 9 bases matching TRBD2. The CDR3 is made up of 15 amino acids. Germline V gives CDR1 SQVTM, CDR2 ANQGSEA. V lost 7 bases, J lost 8 bases, and 15 bases stayed unmatched. The CDR3 DNA reads TGCAGCGGCCGGAGTAGCGGGAGATCCGGGGATGAGCAGTTCTTC. It translates to CSGRSSGRSGDEQFF.

CDR3 residues: CSVDPTGTGADEQYF. In nucleotides, the CDR3 is TGCAGCGTTGACCCGACCGGGACAGGGGCAGACGAGCAGTACTTC. The J gene is TRBJ2-7, the V gene TRBV29-1; 10 nucleotides line up with TRBD1. V dropped 3 bases and J dropped 5; count of bases not matched to a gene: 10. Germline-derived CDR1 and CDR2 are SQVTM and ANQGSEA. The CDR3 loop spans 15 amino acids.

This rearrangement joins TRBV5-1 to TRBJ2-1; TRBD1 might be the D (5 bases). This CDR3 spans 17 amino acids. Germline CDR1 SGHRS, CDR2 YFSETQ. Trimming removed 0 bases at V and 4 bases at J, with 17 bases between. In DNA, the CDR3 is TGCGCCAGCAGCTTGGATGGGCCAGGGAACTATTACAATGAGCAGTTCTTC. Translating gives CASSLDGPGNYYNEQFF.

The rearrangement joins TRBV19 to TRBJ1-2, with TRBD1 matching over 9 bases. V shed 5 bases, J shed 3 bases, and the junction held 4 bases outside the gene matches. The CDR3 is made up of 14 amino acids. Germline CDR1 is LNHDA and CDR2 is SQIVND (reference sequence). CDR3 protein: CASSRDREDYGYTF. DNA of the CDR3: TGTGCCAGTAGTCGGGACAGGGAGGACTATGGCTACACCTTC.

V and J are TRBV3-1 (or the pseudogene TRBV3-2) and TRBJ2-6; D is unclear. CDR3 size: 14 residues. Germline V gene sequence: CDR1 LGHDT, CDR2 YNNKEL (reference sequence). V lost 0 bases and J 9 bases, leaving 9 bases between the germline ends. The CDR3: CASSQDLADNVLTF. CDR3 nucleotides: TGTGCCAGCAGCCAAGATTTGGCCGACAACGTCCTGACTTTC.

CDR3 sequence (DNA): TGTGCCAGCAGCTCCCAACCCTATCGGACTAGCGGGCGTTCCTACAATGAGCAGTTCTTC. Translation gives CASSSQPYRTSGRSYNEQFF. The chain uses TRBV13 and TRBJ2-1; 11 bases are a match to TRBD2. V lost 4 bases, J lost 1 base, and 15 bases stayed unmatched. Per germline, CDR1 PRHDT and CDR2 FYEKMQ (reference sequence). The CDR3 contains 20 residues.

The CDR3 DNA is TGTGCCATCAGCGCGGCAGGGAACTCTGGAAACACCATATATTTT. The encoded protein is CAISAAGNSGNTIYF. The genes are TRBV10-3 and TRBJ1-3; possibly TRBD1 for D (5 bases). Trimming stripped 6 bases from V and 0 bases from J, with 12 bases between. The CDR3 contains 15 residues. Germline V gives CDR1 ENHRY, CDR2 SYGVKD.

On this clone itself: The same CDR3 can be traced to other DNA sequences in this sample. The rearrangement joins TRBV12-3 or TRBV12-4 to TRBJ2-3; no firm D call. This CDR3 is 12 amino acids long. With 4 bases removed from V and 4 bases from J, the gap between germline ends came to 6 bases. Here the CDR3 DNA reads TGTGCCAGCAGTTCGGGTGCAGATACGCAGTATTTT. Translated, it gives CASSSGADTQYF.

The V call is TRBV6-2 or TRBV6-3, the J call TRBJ2-6; tentatively, D is TRBD1 (5 bases). The CDR3 runs 16 residues. The V and J ends lost 2 bases and 2 bases respectively, with 10 bases between them. Germline-derived CDR1 and CDR2 are MNHEY and SVGEGT. CDR3 sequence (DNA): TGTGCCAGCAGTTACCAGGGCCCTACTGGGGCCAACGTCCTGACTTTC. Encoded protein: CASSYQGPTGANVLTF.

This chain joins TRBV5-1 and TRBJ2-2; 8 bases are a match to TRBD1. The CDR3 is made up of 15 amino acids. Germline values: CDR1 SGHRS, CDR2 YFSETQ. After removal of 0 bases from V and 3 bases from J, the junction contained 1 base not matched to a gene. CDR3 loop: CASSLEGQDTGELFF. The CDR3 DNA sequence: TGCGCCAGCAGCTTGGAGGGACAGGACACCGGGGAGCTGTTTTTT.

The chain uses TRBV6-5 and TRBJ2-7, with 11 nucleotides matching TRBD2. Germline CDR1 MNHEY, CDR2 SVGAGI. This CDR3 spans 15 amino acids. The trim removed 6 bases at V and 5 bases at J, leaving 9 bases unmatched. The DNA for the CDR3 is TGTGCCAGCAGCCTTAGCGGGAGGGCCACGAACGAGCAGTACTTC. Its protein product is CASSLSGRATNEQYF.

The genes are TRBV5-1 and TRBJ2-3, with 7 bases lining up with TRBD2. Germline V gives CDR1 SGHRS, CDR2 YFSETQ. There are 15 residues in the CDR3. V dropped 2 bases and J dropped 0; count of bases not matched to a gene: 3. The CDR3 DNA reads as TGCGCCAGCAGCTTTAACGGGAGGAGCACAGATACGCAGTATTTT. It specifies CASSFNGRSTDTQYF.

This rearrangement joins TRBV5-1 to TRBJ2-7; D not resolved. The germline gives CDR1 SGHRS, CDR2 YFSETQ. This CDR3 is built from 15 residues. V gave up 0 bases and J gave up 2 bases, with 12 bases separating them. CDR3 in DNA: TGCGCCAGCAGCTTGGGTCTAAGCCCCACCTACGAGCAGTACTTC. Translating gives CASSLGLSPTYEQYF.

This clone was recorded only once. J is TRBJ1-6 and V is TRBV6-1; D gene unclear. Germline CDR1 is MNHNS and CDR2 is SASEGT. CDR3 length: 13 amino acids. Trimming removed 7 bases at V and 7 bases at J, with 11 bases between. For the CDR3, the DNA is TGTGCCAGCAACCCTTCTGCGAATTCACCCCTCCACTTT. Its translation: CASNPSANSPLHF.

This clone was detected only once. The V and J genes are TRBV11-2 and TRBJ2-7; TRBD2 matches 11 bases. The germline CDR1 and CDR2 sequences are SGHAT and FQNNGV. The CDR3 extends over 15 amino acids. V shed 5 bases and J 3 bases; nucleotides not matched to a gene: 6. CDR3 sequence reads: CASSRATSGSYEQYF. Written as DNA, the CDR3 is TGTGCCAGCAGCCGAGCTACTAGCGGGAGCTACGAGCAGTACTTC. Supplemented by reference TRBV11-2 and TRBJ2-7, the full variable domain reads EAGVAQSPRYKIIEKRQSVAFWCNPISGHATLYWYQQILGQGPKLLIQFQNNGVVDDSQLPKDRFSAERLKGVDSTLKIQPAKLEDSAVYLCASSRATSGSYEQYFGPGTRLTVT.

The chain uses TRBV10-3 and TRBJ2-7; 8 nucleotides line up with TRBD2. This CDR3 comprises 14 residues. V lost 4 bases to trimming and J lost 3 bases; unmatched junction nucleotides: 5. Germline V lookup: CDR1 ENHRY, CDR2 SYGVKD. This CDR3 is CAISAPGTSYEQYF. For the CDR3, the DNA is TGTGCCATCAGTGCACCCGGGACTAGCTACGAGCAGTACTTC.

The gene calls are TRBV7-9 and TRBJ1-4, with D hard to call. V lost 5 bases to trimming and J lost 5 bases, with 9 bases between them. Germline-derived CDR1 and CDR2 are SEHNR and FQNEAQ (reference sequence). This CDR3 spans 13 amino acids. DNA for the CDR3: TGTGCCAGCAGCCGGGTCCCAAATGAAAAACTGTTTTTT. Translated: CASSRVPNEKLFF. Drawing the rest from reference TRBV7-9 and TRBJ1-4, the complete variable domain is DTGVSQNPRHKITKRGQNVTFRCDPISEHNRLYWYRQTLGQGPEFLTYFQNEAQLEKSRLLSDRFSAERPKGSFSTLEIQRTEQGDSAMYLCASSRVPNEKLFFGSGTQLSVL.